The TCR beta chain described here comes from a study of early T cells in non-severe SARS-CoV-2 infection. On the study more broadly: Alpha and beta chains were unpaired, from unsorted whole-blood bulk RNA.

TCRdb reanalysed the 5' RACE reads using MiXCR and keeps one entry per CDR3 protein. The data show about 110,000 distinct CDR3 sequences, with roughly an eighth seen just once and less than 3.5% held by the top ten. Germline V gene data show CDR1 as SGDLS and CDR2 as YYNGEE. This CDR3 comprises 12 residues. V lost 2 bases and J 5 bases, leaving 7 bases between the germline ends. This clonotype was recorded many times. The clonotype comes from an adult who was a healthcare worker with PCR-confirmed SARS-CoV-2 infection or an uninfected control (not recorded which). V gene TRBV9 combines with J gene TRBJ2-5; D is unresolved. Specimen: whole blood. The CDR3 region has the DNA TGTGCCAGCAGCGTGGAGTCCGAGACCCAGTACTTC. This encodes CASSVESETQYF.